This T cell receptor beta chain stems from a study of CD4+ T cells in melanoma. Study-level points and caveats: Neoantigen-specific CD4+ T cells in melanoma reportedly had diverse differentiation states. CD8+ T cell, macrophage and B cell function reportedly correlated with neoantigen-specific CD4+ T cells.

This clone turned up a few times. Its target is not known. One end of the junction does not line up with germline, which may come from a read error. The CDR3 is 13 amino acids. Per germline, CDR1 MNHNY and CDR2 SVGAGI (reference sequence). Some clones are missing from TCRdb's copy, which holds only in-frame ones; the method was immunoSEQ multiplex PCR. The sample consists of more than 8,000 clones, roughly 60% of them appearing once. The receptor comes from a human donor with melanoma. The chain has TRBV6-6 and TRBJ1-1, with D tentatively TRBD1 (5 bases). The sequenced sample consisted of cells from a culture (not recorded whether cultured in vitro). The CDR3 DNA is TGTGCCAGCAGTTACGCCTCCCCAGGGAATCAAAGCTTT. Amino acid sequence: CASSYASPGNQSF.